This T cell receptor beta chain appears in the sequencing data of a study of CD8 T cells in ankylosing spondylitis. The CDR3 extends over 13 amino acids. From germline, CDR1 is ENHRY and CDR2 SYGVKD. TCR beta libraries were made by quantitative 5'-RACE with molecular barcodes. Via MiXCR, TCRdb re-called the 5' RACE reads, giving one row per CDR3 protein. The table records roughly 670,000 distinct CDR3 sequences, around 19% of them present only once. Study conclusions and caveats: Some motif variants had been reported before (in reactive arthritis synovial fluid and blood). It appeared that ankylosing spondylitis blood was characterized by a TCR beta motif of roughly 8 highly homologous variants. Enrichment of disease-linked clones was reportedly significant in matched ankylosing spondylitis synovial fluid.

This clonotype was observed at least ten times. Its specificity is unknown. At one end, the junction sequence differs from germline, possibly due to a read error. This TCR derives from a male donor with ankylosing spondylitis. The material sequenced was blood, either unsorted or a sorted T cell fraction (not recorded which). This chain links TRBV10-3 with TRBJ2-5, with D uncertain. CDR3 DNA sequence: TGTGCCATCAGTGAAAGGAACGCAGAGGCCCAGTACTTC. Translation: CAISERNAEAQYF.